This T cell receptor beta chain was captured by sequencing in a study of CD8 T cells in Susac syndrome. An input of about 0.5 to 1 ug of RNA was subjected to reverse transcription using random hexamers. By means of immunoSEQ multiplex PCR, TCR beta CDR3 spanning 54 Vbeta and 13 Jbeta underwent amplification. From the immunoSEQ multiplex PCR reads, TCRdb called clonotypes with MiXCR, one entry per CDR3 protein. The sample lists approximately 170,000 distinct CDR3 sequences; approximately 93% were seen once. The V gene lost 6 bases and the J gene lost 4 bases, with 13 bases spanning the gap. CDR3 length: 15 residues. Germline V gene sequence: CDR1 SGHNT, CDR2 YENEEA. FACS was used to enrich TEMRA cells, whereas the CD8+ and CD4+ T cells were obtained by negative isolation.

This sequence was found in a human donor with multiple sclerosis. The sequencing sample was made of CD4+ T cells from PBMCs. The rearrangement links TRBV11-3 to TRBJ2-6, with D perhaps TRBD1 or TRBD2 (6 bases each). The DNA of the CDR3 is TGTGCCAGCAGTCAAGGGGGGACAGGGGCCAACGTCCTGACTTTC. It encodes CASSQGGTGANVLTF.